The 18 T cell receptor beta chains below all came from one sample that was sequenced in a study of blood T cell repertoires in COVID-19. TCRdb keeps only in-frame clones here, not all; method: immunoSEQ multiplex PCR. The profile shows almost 300,000 clones, around 92% of them singletons. Sequencing input: peripheral blood. These receptors were obtained from a woman younger than 45 with COVID-19, enrolled during active disease.

The genes are TRBV18 and TRBJ1-5; the D gene is possibly TRBD1 (5 bases). This CDR3 region has 14 residues. Trimming left V 5 bases short and J 9 bases short, with 17 bases between. The germline V gene encodes CDR1 KGHSH and CDR2 LQKENI. CDR3 sequence (DNA): TGTGCCAGCTCAGGACAACAGGCCCCTTTGCCCCAGCATTTT. It is translated as CASSGQQAPLPQHF.

The chain carries TRBV2 and TRBJ1-1, with 10 bases identical to TRBD1. This CDR3 contains 15 residues. In germline, CDR1 is SNHLY, CDR2 FYNNEI. The V gene end was trimmed by 4 bases and the J gene end by 3 bases; junction bases not matched to a gene: 5. The CDR3 spells CASSGTGGLDTEAFF. CDR3 coding DNA: TGTGCCAGCAGTGGGACAGGGGGTTTGGACACTGAAGCTTTCTTT.

This chain uses TRBV11-3 with TRBJ2-2; D is unresolved. Per germline, CDR1 SGHNT and CDR2 YENEEA. There are 15 residues in the CDR3. Trimming removed 5 bases from V and 2 bases from J, with 12 bases in between. DNA of the CDR3: TGTGCCAGCAGCGGGCAGGCCTCCAACACCGGGGAGCTGTTTTTT. Protein product: CASSGQASNTGELFF. Supplemented by reference TRBV11-3 and TRBJ2-2, the full variable domain reads EAGVVQSPRYKIIEKKQPVAFWCNPISGHNTLYWYLQNLGQGPELLIRYENEEAVDDSQLPKDRFSAERLKGVDSTLKIQPAELGDSAVYLCASSGQASNTGELFFGEGSRLTVL.

The chain combines TRBV27 with TRBJ1-2; a possible D gene is TRBD1 (6 bases). Per germline, CDR1 MNHEY and CDR2 SMNVEV (reference sequence). This CDR3 comprises 14 residues. Trimming cost V 2 bases and J 4 bases, with 11 bases left between them. CDR3 loop: CASSLDRTFYGYTF. CDR3 DNA sequence: TGTGCCAGCAGTTTAGACAGGACCTTCTATGGCTACACCTTC.

This clone was seen only a few times. The CDR3 nucleotides are TGTGCCAGCAGCTTGGATGGACAGGGGGGCACCATATATTTT. It is translated as CASSLDGQGGTIYF. The rearrangement uses TRBV7-2 and TRBJ1-3; TRBD1 agrees at 10 bases. Germline assignment: CDR1 SGHTA and CDR2 FQGNSA. The CDR3 has 14 residues. V trimming: 3 bases; J trimming: 9 bases; junction bases outside the gene matches: 5.

The chain uses TRBV29-1 and TRBJ2-1; 7 nucleotides align to TRBD1. The length of the CDR3 is 13 residues. The ends lost 7 bases at V and 4 bases at J; junction bases unmatched: 7. CDR1 and CDR2 (germline): SQVTM, ANQGSEA. As DNA, the CDR3 is TGCAGCGCTGACCGGACAGGTTACAATGAGCAGTTCTTC. This encodes CSADRTGYNEQFF.

The chain recombines TRBV14 with TRBJ1-5; D is undetermined. In germline, CDR1 is SGHDN, CDR2 FVKESK. The CDR3 runs to 13 residues. V was clipped by 2 bases and J by 5 bases, with 7 bases between them. The CDR3 nucleotides are TGTGCCAGCAGCCAATTCCAGGATCAGCCCCAGCATTTT. Translated: CASSQFQDQPQHF.

The chain employs TRBV28 and TRBJ1-2, with TRBD1 identical over 8 bases. Germline V gene sequence: CDR1 MDHEN, CDR2 SYDVKM. The trim removed 6 bases at V and 7 bases at J, leaving 10 bases unmatched. The CDR3 loop spans 14 amino acids. CDR3 sequence reads: CASSESRGLVGYTF. CDR3 sequence (DNA): TGTGCCAGCAGCGAGAGCAGGGGGCTCGTTGGCTACACCTTC.

The chain combines TRBV11-2 with TRBJ2-5; TRBD2 matches 8 bases. This CDR3 spans 15 amino acids. Germline V gene data show CDR1 as SGHAT and CDR2 as FQNNGV. V shed 5 bases, J shed 4 bases, and the junction held 9 bases outside the gene matches. The CDR3 coding sequence is TGTGCCAGCAGCGATAGTCGGCTAGCGGGAGAGACCCAGTACTTC. This codes for CASSDSRLAGETQYF.

The CDR3 is CASSSRPYEQYF. DNA of the CDR3: TGTGCCAGCAGTTCTCGTCCCTACGAGCAGTACTTC. The V gene is TRBV27, the J gene TRBJ2-7; D call uncertain. This CDR3 is built from 12 residues. Germline V gene lookup returns CDR1 MNHEY and CDR2 SMNVEV (reference sequence). V dropped 4 bases and J dropped 2 bases, with 6 bases sitting between them.

V and J are TRBV6-1 and TRBJ1-6; no clear D. Germline V lookup: CDR1 MNHNS, CDR2 SASEGT. Trimming cost V 1 base and J 11 bases, with 9 bases left between them. This CDR3 is built from 13 residues. The DNA for the CDR3 is TGTGCCAGCAGTGAAGTAGTGTCGGCACCCCTCCACTTT. Protein sequence: CASSEVVSAPLHF.

This chain joins TRBV19 and TRBJ1-5; 11 bases align to TRBD1. The germline CDR1 and CDR2 sequences are LNHDA and SQIVND (reference sequence). This CDR3 has 16 residues. V was pared by 2 bases and J by 5 bases, with 5 bases of the junction left unmatched. CDR3 sequence reads: CASSITPDRGHQPQHF. As DNA, the CDR3 is TGTGCCAGTAGTATAACCCCGGACAGGGGGCATCAGCCCCAGCATTTT.

Regarding this clone: The sample has other DNA sequences that encode this CDR3 too. The chain joins TRBV12-5 to TRBJ1-3; D might be TRBD1 (6 bases). The CDR3 contains 15 residues. The ends were cut back, 0 bases at V and 4 bases at J, with 10 bases in the middle. Germline V lookup: CDR1 LGHNT, CDR2 FRNRAP. DNA for the CDR3: TGTGCTAGTGGTTTGGTACCAGGGACAGGAAACACCATATATTTT. It specifies CASGLVPGTGNTIYF.

This sequence joins TRBV19 and TRBJ2-2, with 11 bases identical to TRBD2. CDR1 and CDR2 from the germline V gene are LNHDA and SQIVND (reference sequence). The CDR3 contains 17 residues. The junction had 9 bases not matched to a gene; V was cut back by 5 bases and J by 4 bases. This chain's CDR3 is CASSLASSGGITGELFF. The CDR3, as DNA: TGTGCCAGTAGTTTGGCTTCTAGCGGGGGGATCACCGGGGAGCTGTTTTTT.

The chain couples TRBV19 to TRBJ2-6; no reliable D call. This CDR3 spans 13 amino acids. Germline loops: CDR1 LNHDA, CDR2 SQIVND (reference sequence). Trimming took off 7 bases at V and 1 base at J, with 5 bases between the two ends. This chain's CDR3 is CASMLSGANVLTF. In DNA form, the CDR3 reads TGTGCCAGTATGCTATCTGGGGCCAACGTCCTGACTTTC.

The J gene is TRBJ1-2, the V gene TRBV11-2; unclear D gene. Germline CDR1 reads SGHAT; CDR2 reads FQNNGV. Trimming took 7 bases from V and 8 from J, leaving 23 bases between them. This CDR3 is 15 amino acids long. CDR3 sequence (DNA): TGTGCCAGCACCCTAGCAGTCGGGAGTAATCAGGGCTACACCTTC. As protein: CASTLAVGSNQGYTF.

The chain joins TRBV19 to TRBJ2-1, with D unclear. There are 14 residues in the CDR3. Germline CDR1 reads LNHDA; CDR2 reads SQIVND (reference sequence). The V end lost 5 bases, the J end lost 0 bases, and 8 bases lay between the germline ends. The CDR3 DNA follows: TGTGCCAGTAGTTTTGACTCCTCCTACAATGAGCAGTTCTTC. It translates to CASSFDSSYNEQFF.

The rearrangement joins TRBV13 to TRBJ2-5; 9 bases line up with TRBD1. CDR3 size: 14 residues. Trimming removed 5 bases from V and 5 bases from J; junction bases left unmatched: 6. Germline V lookup: CDR1 PRHDT, CDR2 FYEKMQ (reference sequence). The CDR3 DNA reads as TGTGCCAGCAGCGAGGGACAGGGTGGGGAGACCCAGTACTTC. Protein sequence: CASSEGQGGETQYF.